The sequence of this T cell receptor beta chain was determined in a study of cytotoxic CD8 clonotypes in ibrutinib-treated CLL. Study as a whole: Responses: approximately 24 partial, 2 complete; after median around 68 months, about 15 stayed remitted, some twelve progressed. Study conclusions and caveats: Measured clonality at baseline was greater than in age-matched healthy donors and tracked with circulating CD8+ T-cell counts.

Trimming took 4 bases from V and 0 from J, leaving 13 bases between them. This CDR3 comprises 15 residues. Germline V gives CDR1 MNHEY, CDR2 SVGAGI. This clone is a singleton in its sample. Its matching antigen is unknown. With cryopreserved PBMCs as the source, roughly 2 micrograms of genomic DNA went to TCR beta libraries. Sequencing was performed with immunoSEQ multiplex PCR; in TCRdb, only in-frame clones are kept and a portion is missing. The sample contains over 70,000 clones, 85% to 90% of which appear only once. Here the sequenced sample was PBMCs, taken before ibrutinib treatment. This sequence joins TRBV6-5 and TRBJ2-7; the D gene is possibly TRBD2 (6 bases). The source of this sequence is a human donor with chronic lymphocytic leukemia. CDR3 loop: CASSFRGDSSYEQYF. The CDR3 region has the DNA TGTGCCAGCAGTTTCCGCGGGGATAGCTCCTACGAGCAGTACTTC.